This entry is about one T cell receptor beta chain. What it recognizes is unknown. One end of the junction is discordant with germline, which a read error may explain. This specimen belongs to a study of tumor and adjacent non-tumor tissue in lung cancer. Study information: Patients comprised roughly 12 adenocarcinoma, a couple of squamous cell carcinoma and 1 small cell lung cancer. Samples averaged about 4.17 million productive TCRbeta reads each.

RNA was extracted from bulk tissue without any cell sorting. Distant lung tissue was collected more than 3 cm away from the tumor edge. Between August and November 2014, newly diagnosed, chemotherapy-naive lung cancer patients underwent thoracic surgery in China. Study results and caveats: Top 100 clones took a larger repertoire share in normal lung.

There are 15 residues in the CDR3. Germline V gene lookup returns CDR1 MNHNY and CDR2 SVGAGI (reference sequence). A modified ARM-PCR protocol with three rounds of nested PCR amplified TCRbeta. One entry per CDR3 protein results from TCRdb running MiXCR on the multiplex PCR reads. Here the sample spans some 80,000 distinct CDR3 sequences, approximately 81% being singletons. The source is a man in his sixties with non-small cell lung cancer. This chain joins TRBV6-6 and TRBJ2-1, with D possibly matching TRBD2 (6 bases). Sequencing was done on a sample of distant non-tumor lung tissue. The CDR3 DNA reads as TGTGCCAGCAGTTGGGGCGGGGTGGCTTACAATGGGCAGTTCTTC. Protein: CASSWGGVAYNGQFF.